Reported below is one T cell receptor (beta chain). The antigen is undetermined. This specimen comes from a study of T cell responses to AZD1222 COVID-19 vaccine. Whole-study findings and limits: White British donors predominated, females outnumbered males, and clonal diversity was possibly underestimated.

The germline CDR1 and CDR2 sequences are ENHRY and SYGVKD. CDR3 length: 16 amino acids. V was shortened by 10 bases and J by 1 base, with 19 bases between the two germline ends. The data were produced by immunoSEQ multiplex PCR, yet TCRdb's version contains in-frame clones alone and is incomplete. The sample has 150,000 or so clones, about 85% seen once. The chain uses TRBV10-3 and TRBJ2-2; D could derive from TRBD1 or TRBD2 (5 bases each). The sample here was peripheral blood, taken on day 0 of AZD1222 vaccination. The receptor's source is an adult in good health. The CDR3 region is CASKGASRGNTGELFF. The CDR3 nucleotides are TGTGCCAGCAAAGGGGCTAGTCGGGGGAACACCGGGGAGCTGTTTTTT.